A single sample gave rise to the 18 T cell receptor beta chains below, sequenced in a study of blood T cell repertoires in COVID-19. Using immunoSEQ multiplex PCR, the repertoire was profiled, and TCRdb retains in-frame clones only, with some absent. This sample has about 230,000 clones, with approximately 90% found just once. The sample comprised PBMCs or T cells enriched from blood (not recorded which). These receptors originate from a man aged 18 to 30 who had recovered from COVID-19.

The CDR3 protein is CASSPEIYSNQPQHF. The CDR3 nucleotides read TGTGCCAGCTCACCTGAGATATATAGCAATCAGCCCCAGCATTTT. This chain uses TRBV18 with TRBJ1-5; D gene unclear. This CDR3 contains 15 residues. Per the germline V gene, CDR1 is KGHSH and CDR2 is LQKENI. V lost 3 bases and J lost 0, with 9 bases in between.

The J gene is TRBJ2-2, the V gene TRBV5-1; 7 bases agree with TRBD2. V dropped 1 base and J dropped 4; count of bases not matched to a gene: 1. Germline-derived CDR1 and CDR2 are SGHRS and YFSETQ. The CDR3 contains 14 residues. The CDR3 here is CASSLWTSTGELFF. In DNA, the CDR3 is TGCGCCAGCAGCTTGTGGACTAGCACCGGGGAGCTGTTTTTT.

The chain carries TRBV7-3 and TRBJ2-7; 9 bases map to TRBD2. The germline V gene has CDR1 SGHTA and CDR2 FQGTGA. V trimming: 5 bases; J trimming: 7 bases; junction bases outside the gene matches: 12. The CDR3 sequence is 15 residues long. The CDR3 nucleotides read TGTGCCAGCAGCAACCTTCGCGGGAGGGCCTCGGAGCAGTACTTC. Amino acid sequence: CASSNLRGRASEQYF.

The rearrangement links TRBV28 to TRBJ2-3; D is uncertain. This CDR3 spans 15 amino acids. Deletions cut 10 bases from V and 0 bases from J, with 17 bases between. Germline CDR1 MDHEN, CDR2 SYDVKM. The CDR3 loop reads CATHDTRSSTDTQYF. As DNA, the CDR3 is TGTGCCACGCACGACACACGATCTAGCACAGATACGCAGTATTTT.

The rearrangement joins TRBV5-5 to TRBJ2-7; D is uncertain. CDR3 size: 14 residues. Per germline, CDR1 SGHKS and CDR2 YYEKEE (reference sequence). The ends were cut back, 0 bases at V and 7 bases at J, with 14 bases in the middle. The CDR3 region has the DNA TGTGCCAGCAGCTTGGGTAACGCGGAAAGGGAGCAGTACTTC. This sequence encodes CASSLGNAEREQYF.

The gene calls are TRBV24-1 and TRBJ2-3; tentative D call: TRBD2 (5 bases). This CDR3 comprises 14 residues. V gave up 6 bases and J gave up 5 bases, with 14 bases separating them. CDR1 and CDR2 (germline): KGHDR, SFDVKD. The CDR3 DNA reads TGTGCCACCAGTCCGGGCATCGCGGGAGATACGCAGTATTTT. It is translated as CATSPGIAGDTQYF.

The V gene is TRBV9, the J gene TRBJ1-3; D uncertain. The CDR3 runs 17 residues. Germline V lookup: CDR1 SGDLS, CDR2 YYNGEE. Trimming took off 4 bases at V and 0 bases at J, with 17 bases between the two ends. CDR3 nucleotide sequence: TGTGCCAGCAGCCCCTTCGGAGACGGATACTCTGGAAACACCATATATTTT. Its translation is CASSPFGDGYSGNTIYF.

The chain recombines TRBV6-5 with TRBJ1-2; D possibly corresponds to TRBD1 (5 bases). The CDR3 sequence is 15 residues long. Germline V gives CDR1 MNHEY, CDR2 SVGAGI. The V and J ends lost 2 bases and 0 bases respectively, with 10 bases between them. In DNA form, the CDR3 reads TGTGCCAGCAGTTACCAATCGACAGCTAACTATGGCTACACCTTC. This translates into CASSYQSTANYGYTF.

The rearrangement uses TRBV2 and TRBJ1-6; D gene ambiguous. Germline V CDR1 and CDR2: SNHLY, FYNNEI. The CDR3 has 16 amino acids. The V and J ends lost 3 bases and 5 bases respectively, with 14 bases between them. The CDR3 DNA reads as TGTGCCAGCAGTGATCTAACGATTGCCAATAATTCACCCCTCCACTTT. Its protein product is CASSDLTIANNSPLHF.

The chain joins TRBV9 to TRBJ1-2, with no clear D. V lost 4 bases and J lost 1, with 11 bases in between. The CDR3 totals 14 residues. Germline assignment: CDR1 SGDLS and CDR2 YYNGEE. The CDR3 region is CASSPNTLNYGYTF. As DNA, the CDR3 is TGTGCCAGCAGCCCCAACACGCTTAACTATGGCTACACCTTC.

J is TRBJ2-7 and V is TRBV5-1; TRBD1 might be the D (5 bases). Germline loops: CDR1 SGHRS, CDR2 YFSETQ. The CDR3 spans 14 residues. V lost 0 bases and J lost 12, with 19 bases in between. The CDR3 DNA follows: TGCGCCAGCAGCTTGGCCGATTTAGAAGCAGGGCTGTACTTC. Encoded protein: CASSLADLEAGLYF.

The V gene is TRBV3-1 (or the pseudogene TRBV3-2), the J gene TRBJ1-2; 10 bases fit TRBD1. Trimming removed 4 bases from V and 3 bases from J; junction bases left unmatched: 2. CDR1 LGHDT and CDR2 YNNKEL come from the germline V gene (reference sequence). This CDR3 contains 14 residues. The CDR3 loop reads CASSRDRGDYGYTF. CDR3 in DNA: TGTGCCAGCAGCCGGGACAGGGGTGACTATGGCTACACCTTC.

The gene calls are TRBV6-5 and TRBJ1-5, with 8 positions matching TRBD1. With V trimmed by 3 bases and J by 3 bases, 7 bases remained unmatched. CDR1 is MNHEY and CDR2 is SVGAGI in the germline V gene. The CDR3 sequence is 16 residues long. As DNA, the CDR3 is TGTGCCAGCAGTTATTTGACAGGGGAGTTCAATCAGCCCCAGCATTTT. Translation gives CASSYLTGEFNQPQHF.

J is TRBJ2-1 and V is TRBV30, with a weak D call TRBD1 (6 bases). The V and J ends lost 2 bases and 3 bases respectively, with 8 bases between them. This CDR3 has 13 residues. Germline V gene sequence: CDR1 GTSNPN, CDR2 SVGIG (reference sequence). DNA of the CDR3: TGTGCCTGGAGTTCGACAGGCTACAATGAGCAGTTCTTC. Its protein product is CAWSSTGYNEQFF.

The rearrangement uses TRBV11-2 and TRBJ2-5; D call uncertain. V gave up 5 bases and J gave up 5 bases, with 9 bases separating them. The CDR3 has 12 residues. Germline V gives CDR1 SGHAT, CDR2 FQNNGV. CDR3 in amino acids: CASSDARETQYF. In DNA, the CDR3 is TGTGCCAGCAGCGACGCCAGGGAGACCCAGTACTTC. Full variable domain (outside the CDR3, taken from reference TRBV11-2 and TRBJ2-5): EAGVAQSPRYKIIEKRQSVAFWCNPISGHATLYWYQQILGQGPKLLIQFQNNGVVDDSQLPKDRFSAERLKGVDSTLKIQPAKLEDSAVYLCASSDARETQYFGPGTRLLVL.

This chain joins TRBV5-5 and TRBJ2-3; D unresolved. Trimming left V 10 bases short and J 0 bases short, with 12 bases between. The V gene's germline CDR1 is SGHKS and CDR2 YYEKEE (reference sequence). The CDR3 totals 13 residues. The CDR3 sequence is CACLLTSTDTQYF. DNA for the CDR3: TGTGCCTGCCTGTTGACTAGCACAGATACGCAGTATTTT.

This chain connects TRBV5-1 to TRBJ1-2; D uncertain. CDR3 length equals 12 residues. CDR1 is SGHRS, CDR2 YFSETQ, per germline. Trimming left V 0 bases short and J 6 bases short, with 6 bases between. CDR3 loop: CASSLAGNGYTF. The CDR3 coding sequence is TGCGCCAGCAGCTTGGCGGGGAATGGCTACACCTTC.

V gene TRBV7-9 combines with J gene TRBJ1-1; D unclear. The germline V and J ends were trimmed by 1 base and 3 bases, with 12 bases remaining between them. This CDR3 is 15 amino acids long. The germline V gene encodes CDR1 SEHNR and CDR2 FQNEAQ (reference sequence). The CDR3 nucleotides read TGTGCCAGCAGCTTAGGGGCCCTTAGTGACACTGAAGCTTTCTTT. It is translated as CASSLGALSDTEAFF. The full variable domain, rest sourced from reference TRBV7-9 and TRBJ1-1, is DTGVSQNPRHKITKRGQNVTFRCDPISEHNRLYWYRQTLGQGPEFLTYFQNEAQLEKSRLLSDRFSAERPKGSFSTLEIQRTEQGDSAMYLCASSLGALSDTEAFFGQGTRLTVV.